The 2 T cell receptor beta chains below were found in one sample sequenced in a study of blood T cells in healthy people across ages. For the second PCR, which ran for roughly 6 to 12 cycles, a sample-barcoded 5' primer and a J-beta primer mix were used. TCRdb analysed the 5' RACE reads with MiXCR anew, one entry per CDR3 protein. The sample has some 940,000 distinct CDR3 sequences; 29% are singletons. This sample was shared with a second study, whose subject was T cells of mothers and their children.

The sample taken for sequencing was blood. These receptors were obtained from a woman between 35 and 50 years old in good health.

Only a few counts were recorded for this clonotype. The gene calls are TRBV6-1 and TRBJ1-5; D gene ambiguous. The CDR3 covers 14 residues. Germline V gene data show CDR1 as MNHNS and CDR2 as SASEGT. V dropped 3 bases and J dropped 1 base, with 7 bases sitting between them. In DNA, the CDR3 is TGTGCCAGCAGTGACAAGGGAAGCAATCAGCCCCAGCATTTT. Translation: CASSDKGSNQPQHF.

This clonotype was seen at least ten times. The rearrangement joins TRBV29-1 to TRBJ2-4; D might be TRBD2 (6 bases). The length of the CDR3 is 17 residues. Germline CDR1 reads SQVTM; CDR2 reads ANQGSEA. V lost 1 base and J 0 bases, leaving 16 bases between the germline ends. In nucleotides, the CDR3 is TGCAGCGTTGAAGGGTATTCGTCGGGGGAAGCCAAAAACATTCAGTACTTC. As protein: CSVEGYSSGEAKNIQYF.